The entry that follows covers one T cell receptor beta chain sequence. Its antigen is currently unknown. This sample is drawn from a study of T cell clonotyping in hematopoietic cell transplantation. Findings and caveats of the study: At the given depth, recipient repertoires were over 97% de novo clonotypes. After transplant, recipient diversity fell while pathologically expanded clonotypes grew through day 180.

Assay used: immunoSEQ multiplex PCR; TCRdb lists only in-frame clones, some missing. The sample consists of under 30,000 clones, about 94% of them appearing once. Germline trimming cut 5 bases from V and 1 base from J; bases unmatched to any gene: 3. The CDR3 sequence is 14 residues long. The germline gives CDR1 SGHVS, CDR2 FNYEAQ. The sample consisted of PBMCs, taken 100 days after allogeneic stem cell transplant. This clonotype was sampled from a female patient between 50 and 60 years old who had an allogeneic stem cell transplant from a related donor, so the T cells may come from the graft donor. Some clones in this sample may be carry-over from other donors' samples. The chain joins TRBV7-6 to TRBJ2-3; 7 positions match TRBD1. CDR3: CASSRGLRTDTQYF. CDR3 coding DNA: TGTGCCAGCAGCAGGGGGCTCCGCACAGATACGCAGTATTTT. The variable domain in full, completed from reference TRBV7-6 and TRBJ2-3, reads GAGVSQSPRYKVTKRGQDVALRCDPISGHVSLYWYRQALGQGPEFLTYFNYEAQQDKSGLPNDRFSAERPEGSISTLTIQRTEQRDSAMYRCASSRGLRTDTQYFGPGTRLTVL.